This T cell receptor beta chain came from a study of a mutant IDH1 vaccine in newly diagnosed glioma. Looking at the study overall: Commencement of vaccination occurred 4-6 weeks following radiotherapy alone, or concurrently with temozolomide cycles. Study results and caveats: Patients showed vaccine-induced immune responses at a rate of around 94%.

Time point reported: week 11, during vaccination. Vaccinated patients received 300 ug of mutant IDH1 20-mer peptide per dose, with topical imiquimod. Trimming cost V 4 bases and J 7 bases, with 16 bases left between them. This CDR3 has 14 residues. Germline V lookup: CDR1 SGHRS, CDR2 YFSETQ. Sequencing used immunoSEQ multiplex PCR; TCRdb keeps in-frame clones, though not all of them. The profile covers under 150,000 clones, with roughly 78% appearing a single time and 5.5% taken by the ten largest. In regard to this clone: The antigen is undetermined.

The clonotype comes from a man in his forties with glioma. The genes are TRBV5-1 and TRBJ2-3; D is perhaps TRBD2 (5 bases). The material sequenced was PBMCs, taken from a glioma patient whose treatment included an IDH1 peptide vaccine. CDR3 in amino acids: CASSEDAKRNTQYF. DNA of the CDR3: TGCGCCAGCAGCGAGGACGCTAAGCGGAATACGCAGTATTTT.